The clone carrying this T cell receptor (beta chain) occurred many times. What it binds is unknown. These data come from a study of blood T cells in healthy people across ages. Study-level findings and limits: Unsorted PBMC input precluded a conclusive naive versus antigen-experienced comparison. With naive T cell percentage, TCR beta diversity showed a strong correlation. Older age went with lower TCR beta diversity per million T cells, in a roughly linear way.

CDR3 size: 13 residues. The germline V gene encodes CDR1 DFQATT and CDR2 SNEGSKA (reference sequence). Trimming removed 3 bases from V and 6 bases from J, with 12 bases in between. Through a sample-barcoded 5' primer and a J-beta primer mix, a second PCR was run for 7 to 11 cycles. A single record per CDR3 protein comes from TCRdb applying MiXCR to the 5' RACE reads. The sample has 550,000 to 800,000 distinct CDR3 sequences, roughly 21% seen once. The sequence derives from a man aged 70-80 years in good health. The chain employs TRBV20-1 and TRBJ2-1; TRBD1 is a possible D gene (6 bases). Sequencing was performed on blood. The CDR3 sequence is CSARSRGPNEQFF. DNA for the CDR3: TGCAGTGCTAGGAGCAGGGGCCCCAATGAGCAGTTCTTC.